The clone carrying this TCR beta chain was detected ten times or more. Antigen: not known. From the RACE reads, TCRdb called clonotypes with MiXCR, one entry per CDR3 protein. In the table there are 370,000 or so distinct CDR3 sequences, more than 4.5% of which are singletons. This entry is derived from a study of human T cells and chemical hapten exposure. Regarding the study as a whole: The study found expanded TCRs formed significantly more large CDR3 similarity clusters than controls.

Time point: patch test 1, 2 weeks after DPC sensitization. The treatment was: therapeutic diphenylcyclopropenone sensitization with weekly scalp DPC. Every donor had alopecia and was 18 to 70 years old; all were suitable for DPC. Trimming cost V 6 bases and J 3 bases; bases outside gene matches: 5. This CDR3 region has 14 residues. V is TRBV12-3 or TRBV12-4 and J is TRBJ1-5; 7 bases fit TRBD1. The source material was whole blood, sampled in connection with sensitization to the hapten diphenylcyclopropenone (DPC). The clonotype originates from a woman aged 45-60 years with alopecia areata. Some clones in this sample may be carry-over from other donors' samples. The CDR3 bases are TGTGCCAGCAGGGCACAGGGGAACAATCAGCCCCAGCATTTT. Protein product: CASRAQGNNQPQHF.